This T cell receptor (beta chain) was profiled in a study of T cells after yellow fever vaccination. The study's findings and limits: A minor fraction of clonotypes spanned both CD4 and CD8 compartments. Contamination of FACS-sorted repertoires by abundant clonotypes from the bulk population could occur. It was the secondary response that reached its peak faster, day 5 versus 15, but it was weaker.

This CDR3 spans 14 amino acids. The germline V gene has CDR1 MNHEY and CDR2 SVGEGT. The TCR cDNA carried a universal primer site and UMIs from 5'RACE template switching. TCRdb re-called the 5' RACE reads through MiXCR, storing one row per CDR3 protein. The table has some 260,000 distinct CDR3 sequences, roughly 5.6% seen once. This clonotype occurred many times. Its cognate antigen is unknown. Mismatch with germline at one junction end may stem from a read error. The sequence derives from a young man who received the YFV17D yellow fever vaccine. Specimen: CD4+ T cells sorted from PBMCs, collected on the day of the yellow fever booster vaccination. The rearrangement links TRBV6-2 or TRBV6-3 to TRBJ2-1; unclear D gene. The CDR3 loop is CASSDSFPYNEQFF. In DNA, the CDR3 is TGTGCCAGCAGTGACTCCTTCCCCTACAATGAGCAGTTCTTC.